Following are 30 T cell receptor beta chains from one sample sequenced in a study of cytomegalovirus exposure and HLA in healthy donors (dated by TCRdb to 2017 to 2019). Library prep was done by the immunoSEQ multiplex PCR assay. A mixture of 60 forward primers for TCR Vbeta segments and 13 reverse primers for TCR Jbeta segments was used in the multiplex PCR. In TCRdb, the immuneACCESS table is reduced to in-frame sequences with V and J assigned. These tables do not hold every clone; where another copy was compared, an unresolved V gene accounts for under half, and the others remain unexplained. The sample table records 65,000 to 80,000 clones. Around 7.5% of the sample belongs to the ten largest clones. The specimen sequenced was PBMCs. These receptor sequences come from a female donor in good health and CMV-seropositive.

This chain uses TRBV14 with TRBJ2-3, with D possibly TRBD1 on 6 matching bases. Trimming removed 3 bases from V and 2 bases from J, with 12 bases in between. Germline CDR1 is SGHDN and CDR2 is FVKESK. The CDR3 loop spans 15 amino acids. The CDR3, as DNA: TGTGCCAGCAGCCACCGGACAGCTATCACAGATACGCAGTATTTT. Its translation: CASSHRTAITDTQYF.

The rearrangement links TRBV18 to TRBJ1-3; the D gene is possibly TRBD1 (5 bases). Trimming took 3 bases from V and 7 from J, leaving 19 bases between them. The length of the CDR3 is 16 residues. The germline gives CDR1 KGHSH, CDR2 LQKENI. This chain's CDR3 is CASSPSGTLLWNTIYF. In nucleotides, the CDR3 is TGTGCCAGCTCACCGTCCGGGACTCTGCTCTGGAACACCATATATTTT. Based on the CDR3 plus reference TRBV18 and TRBJ1-3, the full variable domain is NAGVMQNPRHLVRRRGQEARLRCSPMKGHSHVYWYRQLPEEGLKFMVYLQKENIIDESGMPKERFSAEFPKEGPSILRIQQVVRGDSAAYFCASSPSGTLLWNTIYFGEGSWLTVV.

This chain connects TRBV30 to TRBJ2-7; a possible D gene is TRBD2 (7 bases). Germline V gene data show CDR1 as GTSNPN and CDR2 as SVGIG (reference sequence). Trimming took off 2 bases at V and 3 bases at J, with 14 bases between the two ends. The CDR3 runs to 14 residues. CDR3 DNA sequence: TGTGCCTGGAGTAGGGCGGGGGCGCACTACGAGCAGTACTTC. This sequence encodes CAWSRAGAHYEQYF. The full variable domain, completed using reference TRBV30 and TRBJ2-7, is SQTIHQWPATLVQPVGSPLSLECTVEGTSNPNLYWYRQAAGRGLQLLFYSVGIGQISSEVPQNLSASRPQDRQFILSSKKLLLSDSGFYLCAWSRAGAHYEQYFGPGTRLTVT.

V gene TRBV6-5 combines with J gene TRBJ1-2; 10 positions agree with TRBD1. Germline loops: CDR1 MNHEY, CDR2 SVGAGI. V trimming: 6 bases; J trimming: 7 bases; junction bases outside the gene matches: 5. CDR3 size: 13 residues. The CDR3 protein is CASRGTGEGGYTF. The CDR3 nucleotides read TGTGCCAGCAGGGGGACAGGGGAGGGTGGCTACACCTTC.

The V gene is TRBV9, the J gene TRBJ2-3; D ambiguous. Per germline, CDR1 SGDLS and CDR2 YYNGEE. This CDR3 region has 13 residues. V was clipped by 4 bases and J by 4 bases, with 10 bases between them. The CDR3 bases are TGTGCCAGCAGCCCCTGGGCCGCAGATACGCAGTATTTT. Residues: CASSPWAADTQYF.

V is TRBV27 and J is TRBJ1-1; D may be TRBD1 (5 bases). Germline V lookup: CDR1 MNHEY, CDR2 SMNVEV (reference sequence). Trimming took 2 bases from V and 0 from J, leaving 10 bases between them. This CDR3 region has 15 residues. The CDR3: CASSLRGTVNTEAFF. Here the CDR3 DNA reads TGTGCCAGCAGTTTACGAGGGACTGTGAACACTGAAGCTTTCTTT.

This chain uses TRBV30 with TRBJ1-6, with D maybe TRBD1 (5 bases). V was shortened by 3 bases and J by 14 bases, with 26 bases between the two germline ends. The CDR3 has 16 amino acids. From germline, CDR1 is GTSNPN and CDR2 SVGIG (reference sequence). The CDR3 loop reads CAWSPGGWAQKTTLHF. The CDR3 DNA is TGTGCCTGGAGCCCGGGGGGTTGGGCTCAAAAGACCACCCTCCACTTT. The full variable domain, with the rest looked up from reference TRBV30 and TRBJ1-6, is SQTIHQWPATLVQPVGSPLSLECTVEGTSNPNLYWYRQAAGRGLQLLFYSVGIGQISSEVPQNLSASRPQDRQFILSSKKLLLSDSGFYLCAWSPGGWAQKTTLHFGNGTRLTVT.

The chain couples TRBV6-1 to TRBJ2-7, with TRBD2 as a possible D gene (6 bases). Trimming took 0 bases from V and 7 from J, leaving 16 bases between them. The germline gives CDR1 MNHNS, CDR2 SASEGT. The CDR3 runs 15 residues. The CDR3 reads CASSEARAGGREQYF. For the CDR3, the DNA is TGTGCCAGCAGTGAAGCGCGGGCCGGAGGGAGGGAGCAGTACTTC.

This chain joins TRBV4-1 and TRBJ1-6, with D perhaps TRBD1 (6 bases). Germline loops: CDR1 MGHRA, CDR2 YSYEKL. The length of the CDR3 is 17 residues. The ends were cut back, 1 base at V and 6 bases at J, with 16 bases in the middle. CDR3 protein: CASSQASDRRSNSPLHF. For the CDR3, the DNA is TGCGCCAGCAGCCAAGCGTCCGACAGGAGATCTAATTCACCCCTCCACTTT.

This chain joins TRBV4-2 and TRBJ2-3; 7 positions match TRBD2. The V and J ends lost 0 bases and 6 bases, in that order; junction bases with no gene match: 6. The CDR3 is 15 residues long. Germline lookup yields CDR1 LGHNA and CDR2 YNFKEQ. The CDR3 sequence: CASSQEAKAGDTQYF. The CDR3 region has the DNA TGTGCCAGCAGCCAAGAAGCAAAAGCGGGGGATACGCAGTATTTT.

In the case of this clone: The junction shows a germline mismatch at one end, possibly a read error. Within the sample, other DNA sequences also encode this same CDR3. V gene TRBV9 combines with J gene TRBJ2-2; D perhaps matches TRBD2 (6 bases). CDR3 size: 15 residues. CDR1 is SGDLS, CDR2 YYNGEE, per germline. CDR3 sequence: CASSVTPGEAGELFF. The DNA of the CDR3 is TGTGCCAGCAGCGTAACCCCTGGGGAGGCCGGGGAGCTGTTCTTT.

CDR3 in amino acids: CASSQNPSDNEQFF. DNA of the CDR3: TGCGCCAGCAGCCAGAACCCCAGTGACAATGAGCAGTTCTTC. The chain carries TRBV4-1 and TRBJ2-1; unclear D gene. The CDR3 loop spans 14 amino acids. V gave up 3 bases and J gave up 5 bases, with 11 bases separating them. CDR1 is MGHRA, CDR2 YSYEKL, per germline.

This chain connects TRBV7-9 to TRBJ1-1; D remains unclear. Between the trimmed V and J ends, which lost 2 bases and 5 bases, there was a span of 6 bases. The CDR3 is 12 residues long. Germline CDR1 reads SEHNR; CDR2 reads FQNEAQ (reference sequence). CDR3: CASSLSGTEAFF. Written as DNA, the CDR3 is TGTGCCAGCAGCTTATCGGGTACTGAAGCTTTCTTT.

The genes are TRBV19 and TRBJ2-3; TRBD1 aligns across 8 bases. This CDR3 spans 14 amino acids. In germline, CDR1 is LNHDA, CDR2 SQIVND (reference sequence). Trimming cost V 3 bases and J 14 bases; bases outside gene matches: 13. The CDR3 region is CASSIASGGAGRYF. The CDR3 nucleotides are TGTGCCAGTAGTATTGCCTCAGGGGGCGCCGGAAGGTATTTT.

The chain employs TRBV5-8 and TRBJ1-5; 9 positions agree with TRBD1. V shed 6 bases and J 6 bases; nucleotides not matched to a gene: 10. Germline V gene data show CDR1 as SGHTS and CDR2 as YDEGEE. This CDR3 region has 15 residues. The CDR3 region is CASTWRDRAGQPQHF. In DNA, the CDR3 is TGTGCCAGCACCTGGCGGGACAGGGCTGGTCAGCCCCAGCATTTT.

V usage is TRBV5-1 and J usage is TRBJ2-7; D call uncertain. Germline V gene data show CDR1 as SGHRS and CDR2 as YFSETQ. V was pared by 1 base and J by 3 bases, with 5 bases between. The CDR3 length is 12 residues. This chain's CDR3 is CASSLLGYEQYF. The CDR3 coding sequence is TGCGCCAGCAGCTTGCTCGGCTACGAGCAGTACTTC.

V gene TRBV7-9 combines with J gene TRBJ2-3; maybe TRBD1 (6 bases). The CDR3 has 15 amino acids. V gave up 5 bases and J gave up 2 bases, with 14 bases separating them. Germline CDR1 reads SEHNR; CDR2 reads FQNEAQ (reference sequence). The CDR3 nucleotides read TGTGCCAGCAGCCCGGGACACCAGTCCACAGATACGCAGTATTTT. Protein sequence: CASSPGHQSTDTQYF.

The chain combines TRBV18 with TRBJ2-1; TRBD1 is a possible D gene (5 bases). There are 16 residues in the CDR3. CDR1 and CDR2 from the germline V gene are KGHSH and LQKENI. Trimming took off 2 bases at V and 0 bases at J, with 11 bases between the two ends. The CDR3 spells CASSPSGASSYNEQFF. CDR3 sequence (DNA): TGTGCCAGCTCACCATCTGGGGCAAGCTCCTACAATGAGCAGTTCTTC.

The V gene is TRBV21-1, the J gene TRBJ2-7; TRBD2, the table's D call, was not compared with the DNA. TRBV21-1 is tagged as a pseudogene. The CDR3 has 18 residues. As DNA, the CDR3 is TGTGCCAGCAGCAAAGAGGGCGGTGAGTTGGCGGGGTGGGTCGAGCAGTACTTC. It is translated as CASSKEGGELAGWVEQYF.

CDR3 sequence: CASSLVREVYSEQYF. DNA of the CDR3: TGTGCCAGCAGCTTAGTTCGGGAGGTCTACAGCGAGCAGTACTTC. V and J are TRBV7-2 and TRBJ2-7, with 7 bases fitting TRBD2. There are 15 residues in the CDR3. V gave up 1 base and J gave up 6 bases; unmatched junction bases: 9. Germline CDR1 is SGHTA and CDR2 is FQGNSA.

V and J are TRBV4-2 and TRBJ2-1; 7 nucleotides line up with TRBD2. This CDR3 comprises 17 residues. Germline CDR1 LGHNA, CDR2 YNFKEQ. The V gene end was trimmed by 4 bases and the J gene end by 7 bases; junction bases not matched to a gene: 16. The CDR3 DNA sequence: TGTGCCAGCAGCCCGATGTCACCGGCTAGCGGAGTAAATGAGCAGTTCTTC. Its protein product is CASSPMSPASGVNEQFF.

The chain links TRBV5-1 to TRBJ1-1; no clear D gene. The V gene's germline CDR1 is SGHRS and CDR2 YFSETQ. The CDR3 extends over 17 amino acids. V was cut by 5 bases and J by 1 base, with 21 bases left in between. The CDR3 sequence: CASSWVRRPLENTEAFF. The DNA for the CDR3 is TGCGCCAGCAGTTGGGTCAGGCGCCCTTTAGAGAACACTGAAGCTTTCTTT.

The V call is TRBV7-9, the J call TRBJ2-5; TRBD2 matches 9 bases. After removal of 5 bases from V and 2 bases from J, the junction contained 12 bases not matched to a gene. Germline loops: CDR1 SEHNR, CDR2 FQNEAQ (reference sequence). The length of the CDR3 is 17 residues. CDR3 sequence: CASSKGLASRIQETQYF. The CDR3 DNA is TGTGCCAGCAGCAAAGGACTAGCGAGTAGAATACAAGAGACCCAGTACTTC.

V is TRBV5-5 and J is TRBJ2-1; possibly TRBD2 for D (5 bases). The ends were cut back, 0 bases at V and 4 bases at J, with 5 bases in the middle. The V gene's germline CDR1 is SGHKS and CDR2 YYEKEE (reference sequence). This CDR3 spans 13 amino acids. The chain's CDR3 is CASSLGLYNEQFF. The CDR3 DNA sequence: TGTGCCAGCAGCTTGGGACTATACAATGAGCAGTTCTTC.

The CDR3 nucleotides read TGTGCCAGCAGTTCTCCTCCTTCCGGGGTCGAGCAGTACTTC. Translation: CASSSPPSGVEQYF. The J gene is TRBJ2-7, the V gene TRBV6-6; perhaps TRBD2 as D (5 bases). CDR1 is MNHNY and CDR2 is SVGAGI in the germline V gene (reference sequence). The CDR3 loop spans 14 amino acids. The ends were cut back, 4 bases at V and 6 bases at J, with 16 bases in the middle.

This chain connects TRBV28 to TRBJ2-1; no definite D call. The CDR3 totals 12 residues. Germline V CDR1 and CDR2: MDHEN, SYDVKM. The chain's CDR3 is CALSRSYNEQFF. The CDR3 DNA reads as TGTGCGTTGTCCCGCTCCTACAATGAGCAGTTCTTC.

The chain links TRBV6-6 to TRBJ2-2; 10 positions match TRBD2. The germline V gene encodes CDR1 MNHNY and CDR2 SVGAGI (reference sequence). The CDR3 sequence is 16 residues long. V shed 4 bases, J shed 1 base, and the junction held 3 bases outside the gene matches. In nucleotides, the CDR3 is TGTGCCAGCAGTTTGATAGCGGGGGGGAACACCGGGGAGCTGTTTTTT. This translates into CASSLIAGGNTGELFF.

J is TRBJ2-5 and V is TRBV7-9; D is uncertain. V was pared by 4 bases and J by 3 bases, with 3 bases between. CDR1 is SEHNR and CDR2 is FQNEAQ in the germline V gene (reference sequence). The CDR3 length is 11 residues. CDR3 residues: CASSSEETQYF. In DNA form, the CDR3 reads TGTGCCAGCAGCTCGGAAGAGACCCAGTACTTC.

With regard to this clone: At the DNA level, this CDR3 is encoded by other sequences in the same sample as well. The chain joins TRBV27 to TRBJ1-2; no clear D gene. Germline V CDR1 and CDR2: MNHEY, SMNVEV (reference sequence). This CDR3 is 14 amino acids long. With 0 bases removed from V and 4 bases from J, the gap between germline ends came to 9 bases. CDR3 DNA sequence: TGTGCCAGCAGTTTATCACCCGGAGGCTATGGCTACACCTTC. This codes for CASSLSPGGYGYTF.

The genes are TRBV29-1 and TRBJ2-5; 9 nucleotides match TRBD1. Germline V gene data show CDR1 as SQVTM and CDR2 as ANQGSEA. Trimming cost V 2 bases and J 5 bases; bases outside gene matches: 3. The CDR3 totals 13 residues. In DNA, the CDR3 is TGCAGCGTTGAAAGGGGACAGGGCGAGACCCAGTACTTC. Its translation: CSVERGQGETQYF. Full variable domain (remainder filled in from reference TRBV29-1 and TRBJ2-5): SAVISQKPSRDICQRGTSLTIQCQVDSQVTMMFWYRQQPGQSLTLIATANQGSEATYESGFVIDKFPISRPNLTFSTLTVSNMSPEDSSIYLCSVERGQGETQYFGPGTRLLVL.